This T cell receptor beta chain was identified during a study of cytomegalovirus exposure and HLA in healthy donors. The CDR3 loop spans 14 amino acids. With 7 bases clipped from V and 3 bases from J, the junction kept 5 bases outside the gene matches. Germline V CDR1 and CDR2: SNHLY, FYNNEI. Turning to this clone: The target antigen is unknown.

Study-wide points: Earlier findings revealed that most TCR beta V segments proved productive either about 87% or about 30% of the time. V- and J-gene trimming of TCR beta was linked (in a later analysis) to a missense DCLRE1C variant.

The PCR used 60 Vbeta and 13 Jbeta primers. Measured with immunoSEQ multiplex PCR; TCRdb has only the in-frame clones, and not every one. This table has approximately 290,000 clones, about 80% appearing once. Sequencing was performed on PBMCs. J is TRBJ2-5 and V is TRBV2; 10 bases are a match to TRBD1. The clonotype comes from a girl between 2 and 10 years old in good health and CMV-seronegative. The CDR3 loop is CASIWTGGEETQYF. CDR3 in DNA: TGTGCCAGCATTTGGACAGGGGGTGAAGAGACCCAGTACTTC.